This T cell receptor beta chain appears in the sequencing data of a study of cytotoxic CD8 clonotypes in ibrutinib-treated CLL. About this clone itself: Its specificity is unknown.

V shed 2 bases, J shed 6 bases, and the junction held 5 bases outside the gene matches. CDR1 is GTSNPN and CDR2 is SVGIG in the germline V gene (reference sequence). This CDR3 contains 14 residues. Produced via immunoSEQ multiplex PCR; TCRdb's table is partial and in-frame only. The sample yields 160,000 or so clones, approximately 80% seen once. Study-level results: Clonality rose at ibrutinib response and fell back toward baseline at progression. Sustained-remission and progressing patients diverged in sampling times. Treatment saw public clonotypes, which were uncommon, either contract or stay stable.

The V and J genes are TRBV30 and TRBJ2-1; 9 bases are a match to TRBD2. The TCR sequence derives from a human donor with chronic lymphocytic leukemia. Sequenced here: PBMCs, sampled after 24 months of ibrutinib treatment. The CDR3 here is CAWSPQTSGNEQFF. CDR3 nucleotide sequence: TGTGCCTGGAGTCCTCAGACTAGCGGCAATGAGCAGTTCTTC.